This T cell receptor (beta chain) was profiled in a study of cytomegalovirus exposure and HLA in healthy donors. In the PCR, 60 Vbeta and 13 Jbeta primers were used. Generated by immunoSEQ multiplex PCR, the TCRdb table keeps only in-frame clones and is missing some. In the table there are 100,000 or so clones, around three quarters of which are singletons. There are 13 residues in the CDR3. Germline V gene sequence: CDR1 SGHRS, CDR2 YFSETQ. Trimming removed 1 base from V and 4 bases from J, with 8 bases in between. This clone was detected a few times. The chain recombines TRBV5-1 with TRBJ1-1; D is undetermined. This TCR came from a female donor in good health and CMV-seropositive. Sequences were obtained from PBMCs. The CDR3 bases are TGCGCCAGCAGCTTGTACGCTACCACTGAAGCTTTCTTT. Translated, it gives CASSLYATTEAFF.